Listed below are T cell receptor beta chains from one sample, sequenced in a study of CD8 T cells in ankylosing spondylitis. TCRdb re-derived calls from the 5' RACE reads in MiXCR, one entry per CDR3 protein. The data hold under 85,000 distinct CDR3 sequences, with roughly 5.3% observed a single time. Sequencing used blood, either unsorted or a sorted T cell fraction (not recorded which). Every receptor here comes from a male donor with ankylosing spondylitis or in good health (not recorded which). The CDR3 runs from the conserved cysteine through the conserved F or W. A D gene is named only where the DNA matches it firmly. Size tells how often a clone was seen (once, few, many) or the class of an expanded clone, and some rows leave it out.

TRBV30,TRBJ1-5,NA,many,CAWTKWDQPQHF,TGTGCCTGGACCAAATGGGATCAGCCCCAGCATTTT
TRBV3-1,TRBJ2-1,TRBD1,many,CASSHPRGQGTNEQFF,TGTGCCAGCAGCCACCCTCGGGGACAGGGAACCAATGAGCAGTTCTTC
TRBV28,TRBJ2-7,NA,many,CASSLWGGSGLEQYF,TGTGCCAGCAGTTTATGGGGGGGTTCCGGGCTCGAGCAGTACTTC
TRBV5-1,TRBJ1-6,NA,many,CASSFSGGTDFSYNSPLHF,TGCGCCAGCAGCTTCTCAGGAGGGACCGACTTCTCCTATAATTCACCCCTCCACTTT
TRBV4-1,TRBJ2-3,NA,many,CASSGTGDTQYF,TGCGCCAGCAGCGGTACAGGAGATACGCAGTATTTT
TRBV11-2,TRBJ1-6,TRBD1,many,CASSGNRWTGASNSPLHF,TGTGCCAGCAGCGGCAACCGGTGGACAGGAGCCTCTAATTCACCCCTCCACTTT
TRBV27,TRBJ2-7,TRBD1,many,CASSLLAVGQPTLSYEQYF,TGTGCCAGCAGTTTATTGGCAGTGGGACAGCCGACACTCTCCTACGAGCAGTACTTC
TRBV19,TRBJ2-7,NA,many,CASSTPMEQYF,TGTGCCAGTAGTACCCCTATGGAGCAGTACTTC
TRBV7-9,TRBJ2-3,NA,many,CASSLPLDRDTQYF,TGTGCCAGCAGCCTACCCCTGGACCGCGATACGCAGTATTTT
TRBV5-1,TRBJ2-2,NA,many,CASSLWSPGELFF,TGCGCCAGCAGTCTGTGGAGTCCCGGGGAGCTGTTTTTT
TRBV20-1,TRBJ1-4,NA,many,CSARDPRGEKLFF,TGCAGTGCTAGAGATCCCAGGGGTGAAAAACTGTTTTTT
TRBV29-1,TRBJ1-2,NA,many,CSVIDRHYGYTF,TGCAGCGTAATTGACAGGCACTATGGCTACACCTTC
TRBV2,TRBJ2-2,NA,NA,CASSEGQRLNTGELFF,TGTGCCAGCAGTGAGGGCCAGCGGTTGAACACCGGGGAGCTGTTTTTT
TRBV20-1,TRBJ1-5,NA,many,CSARGGIYSNQPQHF,TGCAGTGCTAGGGGGGGGATTTATAGCAATCAGCCCCAGCATTTT
TRBV20-1,TRBJ2-3,TRBD2,many,CSARGSGGAYTDTQYF,TGCAGTGCTAGAGGGAGCGGGGGCGCTTACACAGATACGCAGTATTTT
TRBV6-5,TRBJ2-5,TRBD2,many,CASSYDGLAGGQETQYF,TGTGCCAGCAGTTACGACGGACTAGCGGGGGGACAAGAGACCCAGTACTTC
TRBV20-1,TRBJ2-1,NA,many,CSAKGSEEQFF,TGCAGTGCTAAGGGGTCGGAAGAGCAGTTCTTC
TRBV5-1,TRBJ1-2,NA,many,CASSFLVDYGYTF,TGCGCCAGCAGCTTTTTGGTAGACTATGGCTACACCTTC
TRBV18,TRBJ2-2,NA,few,CASSPPNKVTGELFF,TGTGCCAGCTCACCACCGAACAAGGTCACCGGGGAGCTGTTTTTT
TRBV5-6,TRBJ2-5,NA,many,CASSFSETQYF,TGTGCCAGCAGCTTTTCGGAGACCCAGTACTTC
TRBV11-2,TRBJ2-1,NA,many,CASNSPSVYEQFF,TGTGCCAGCAACTCCCCGTCGGTCTATGAGCAGTTCTTC
TRBV3-1,TRBJ1-5,TRBD1,many,CASSQVSGRGPGQPQHF,TGTGCCAGCAGCCAAGTCTCGGGCAGGGGGCCTGGTCAGCCCCAGCATTTT
TRBV12-3/TRBV12-4,TRBJ2-3,TRBD1,many,CASSPPRQGTTDTQYF,TGTGCCAGCAGTCCCCCCCGACAGGGTACGACAGATACGCAGTATTTT